What follows are 15 T cell receptor beta chains derived from one specimen sequenced in a study of T cell repertoires in cytomegalovirus infection. One entry per CDR3 protein results from TCRdb running MiXCR on the reads. There are some 590,000 distinct CDR3 sequences in the sample; roughly 43% occur only once, and 48% lies in the top ten. Their antigens remain unidentified. Sequencing used cultured PBMCs, obtained from culture after CMV antigen stimulation. These receptors all come from a human donor in good health (CMV status not recorded). Some clones in this sample may be carry-over from other donors' samples.

The rearrangement uses TRBV3-1 and TRBJ2-7; 7 nucleotides align to TRBD2. V shed 0 bases and J 2 bases; nucleotides not matched to a gene: 4. The CDR3 sequence is 15 residues long. Germline-derived CDR1 and CDR2 are LGHDT and YNNKEL (reference sequence). CDR3 sequence reads: CASSQDSGGPYEQYF. CDR3 bases: TGTGCCAGCAGCCAAGATTCGGGAGGCCCCTACGAGCAGTACTTC.

The chain carries TRBV6-2 or TRBV6-3 and TRBJ2-7, with 9 bases fitting TRBD2. Germline-derived CDR1 and CDR2 are MNHEY and SVGEGT. This CDR3 is 14 amino acids long. V was pared by 7 bases and J by 3 bases, with 7 bases of the junction left unmatched. The CDR3 sequence is CASNRLSGSYEQYF. The CDR3 DNA sequence: TGTGCCAGCAATCGGCTTAGCGGGAGCTACGAGCAGTACTTC.

This clonotype has only a few counts. The rearrangement links TRBV12-3 or TRBV12-4 to TRBJ1-1, with a weak D call TRBD1 (5 bases). The CDR3 has 15 amino acids. Trimming removed 5 bases at V and 8 bases at J, with 21 bases between. Here the CDR3 DNA reads TGTGCCAGCAGTCTCCGGGGGAGGCCTCCTCACGAAGCTTTCTTT. Its protein is CASSLRGRPPHEAFF.

This clonotype was seen only a few times. This chain connects TRBV7-2 to TRBJ1-6; no firm D call. Germline CDR1 is SGHTA and CDR2 is FQGNSA. This CDR3 spans 14 amino acids. V shed 5 bases and J shed 0 bases, with 5 bases lying between them. The CDR3: CASSGVSYNSPLHF. The CDR3 DNA reads TGTGCCAGCAGCGGAGTCTCCTATAATTCACCCCTCCACTTT.

This clonotype has a single count. The J gene is TRBJ2-7, the V gene TRBV27; possibly TRBD2 for D (7 bases). V was pared by 6 bases and J by 2 bases, with 26 bases between. The CDR3 length is 18 residues. Germline-derived CDR1 and CDR2 are MNHEY and SMNVEV (reference sequence). Written as DNA, the CDR3 is TGTGCCAGCAGCGGCACCGGCTTTTACGGGGGGCTCCCCTACGAGCAGTACTTC. This gives the protein CASSGTGFYGGLPYEQYF.

This clonotype came up a few times. The chain combines TRBV28 with TRBJ1-1, with 7 bases matching TRBD1. This CDR3 has 14 residues. Germline V gene data show CDR1 as MDHEN and CDR2 as SYDVKM. The junction had 10 bases not matched to a gene; V was cut back by 8 bases and J by 4 bases. Here the CDR3 reads CASHPLDRATEAFF. CDR3 nucleotides: TGTGCCAGCCACCCCCTTGACAGGGCCACTGAAGCTTTCTTT.

This CDR3 reads CASSQGASGVSEQFF. CDR3 DNA sequence: TGCGCCAGCAGCCAAGGGGCTAGCGGGGTTAGTGAGCAGTTCTTC. The chain couples TRBV4-1 to TRBJ2-1; 9 bases align to TRBD2. After removal of 1 base from V and 9 bases from J, the junction contained 7 bases not matched to a gene. This CDR3 has 15 residues. Germline V gene sequence: CDR1 MGHRA, CDR2 YSYEKL.

This clonotype was observed once. The rearrangement joins TRBV5-1 to TRBJ2-7; 7 bases are a match to TRBD1. The CDR3 consists of 14 residues. Germline V gives CDR1 SGHRS, CDR2 YFSETQ. The V segment lost 0 bases and the J segment 5 bases; nucleotides outside the gene matches: 5. In DNA form, the CDR3 reads TGCGCCAGCAGCTTGGGACAGGGCTTCAACGAGCAGTACTTC. Residues: CASSLGQGFNEQYF.

The chain has TRBV12-5 and TRBJ2-5; D not resolved. V lost 2 bases, J lost 5 bases, and 3 bases lay in between. Per germline, CDR1 LGHNT and CDR2 FRNRAP. The CDR3 has 11 residues. CDR3 nucleotide sequence: TGTGCTAGTGGTTTGTTGGAGACCCAGTACTTC. This codes for CASGLLETQYF.

The J gene is TRBJ2-3, the V gene TRBV6-1, with a tentative D call TRBD2 (6 bases). V was cut by 1 base and J by 5 bases, with 10 bases left in between. Germline V gene lookup returns CDR1 MNHNS and CDR2 SASEGT. There are 14 residues in the CDR3. The CDR3 loop reads CASSEVDSGDTQYF. Here the CDR3 DNA reads TGTGCCAGCAGTGAAGTCGATAGCGGAGATACGCAGTATTTT.

The sample holds many counts of this clonotype. This sequence joins TRBV7-2 and TRBJ2-1; 10 bases are shared with TRBD2. Germline CDR1 and CDR2: SGHTA and FQGNSA. Trimming removed 4 bases from V and 5 bases from J; junction bases left unmatched: 8. The CDR3 covers 16 residues. CDR3 in amino acids: CASSSGTSERDNEQFF. DNA of the CDR3: TGTGCCAGCAGCTCGGGGACTAGCGAACGGGACAATGAGCAGTTCTTC.

This clonotype was observed a handful of times. The V call is TRBV6-1, the J call TRBJ1-4; maybe TRBD1 (5 bases). The CDR3 length is 11 residues. Trimming removed 7 bases from V and 14 bases from J, with 14 bases in between. CDR1 is MNHNS, CDR2 SASEGT, per germline. CDR3 in DNA: TGTGCCAGCAAGACGGTCGAGGGGCTGTTTTTT. This codes for CASKTVEGLFF.

This clonotype was found a few times. The chain is built from TRBV29-1 and TRBJ2-1, with D possibly being TRBD2 (5 bases). The V gene lost 1 base and the J gene lost 3 bases, with 16 bases spanning the gap. The germline V gene encodes CDR1 SQVTM and CDR2 ANQGSEA. The CDR3 length is 16 residues. As DNA, the CDR3 is TGCAGCGTTGAAGGGGATTCTGGACTCAACTACAATGAGCAGTTCTTC. This translates into CSVEGDSGLNYNEQFF.

The chain employs TRBV20-1 and TRBJ2-1; 9 bases fit TRBD2. The ends lost 0 bases at V and 4 bases at J; junction bases unmatched: 7. The CDR3 consists of 16 residues. In germline, CDR1 is DFQATT, CDR2 SNEGSKA (reference sequence). The CDR3 bases are TGCAGTGCTAGAGATCAACGGCGGGGGGGTTACAATGAGCAGTTCTTC. Protein sequence: CSARDQRRGGYNEQFF.

The gene calls are TRBV5-1 and TRBJ1-2; D is possibly TRBD1 (5 bases). V lost 0 bases to trimming and J lost 5 bases, with 8 bases between them. The CDR3 spans 13 residues. The V gene's germline CDR1 is SGHRS and CDR2 YFSETQ. The CDR3 reads CASSLDDSYGYTF. CDR3 nucleotide sequence: TGCGCCAGCAGCTTGGATGACAGTTATGGCTACACCTTC. Drawing the rest from reference TRBV5-1 and TRBJ1-2, the complete variable domain is KAGVTQTPRYLIKTRGQQVTLSCSPISGHRSVSWYQQTPGQGLQFLFEYFSETQRNKGNFPGRFSGRQFSNSRSEMNVSTLELGDSALYLCASSLDDSYGYTFGSGTRLTVV.